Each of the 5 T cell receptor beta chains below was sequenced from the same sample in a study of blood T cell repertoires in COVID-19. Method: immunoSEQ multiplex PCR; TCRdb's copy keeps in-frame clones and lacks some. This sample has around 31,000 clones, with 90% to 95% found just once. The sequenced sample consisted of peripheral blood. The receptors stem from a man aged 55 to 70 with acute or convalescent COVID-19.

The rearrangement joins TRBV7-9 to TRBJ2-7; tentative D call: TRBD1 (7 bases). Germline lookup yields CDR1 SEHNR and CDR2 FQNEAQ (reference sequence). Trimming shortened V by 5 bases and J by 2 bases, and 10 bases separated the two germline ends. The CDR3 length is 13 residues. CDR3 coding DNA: TGTGCCAGCAGCGCGGGACAGACCTACGAGCAGTACGTC. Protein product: CASSAGQTYEQYV.

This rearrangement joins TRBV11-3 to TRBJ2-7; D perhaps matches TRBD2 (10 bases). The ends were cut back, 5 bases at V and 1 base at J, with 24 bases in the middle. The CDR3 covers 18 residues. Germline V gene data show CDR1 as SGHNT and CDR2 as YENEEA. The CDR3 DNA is TGTGCCAGCAGCCCGGGACAGGGATTACTAGCGGGATCCTACGAGCAGTACTTC. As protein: CASSPGQGLLAGSYEQYF.

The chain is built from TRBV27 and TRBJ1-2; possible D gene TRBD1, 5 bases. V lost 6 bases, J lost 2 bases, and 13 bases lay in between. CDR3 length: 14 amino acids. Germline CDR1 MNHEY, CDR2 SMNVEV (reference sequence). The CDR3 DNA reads TGTGCCAGCAGCTCCCGGGGGGGAAACTATGGCTACACCTTC. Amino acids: CASSSRGGNYGYTF.

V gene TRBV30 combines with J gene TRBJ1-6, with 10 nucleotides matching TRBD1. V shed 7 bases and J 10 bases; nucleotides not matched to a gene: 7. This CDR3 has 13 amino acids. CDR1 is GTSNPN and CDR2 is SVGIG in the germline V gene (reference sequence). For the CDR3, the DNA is TGTGCCTCCACCGGACAGGGGGGGTCACCCCTCCACTTT. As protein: CASTGQGGSPLHF.

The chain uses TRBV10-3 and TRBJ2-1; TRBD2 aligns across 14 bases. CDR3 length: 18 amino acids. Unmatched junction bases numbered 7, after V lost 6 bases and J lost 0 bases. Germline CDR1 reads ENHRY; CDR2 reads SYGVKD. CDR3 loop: CAISRLAGGSFSYNEQFF. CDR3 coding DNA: TGTGCCATCAGCCGACTAGCGGGAGGGTCTTTCTCCTACAATGAGCAGTTCTTC.